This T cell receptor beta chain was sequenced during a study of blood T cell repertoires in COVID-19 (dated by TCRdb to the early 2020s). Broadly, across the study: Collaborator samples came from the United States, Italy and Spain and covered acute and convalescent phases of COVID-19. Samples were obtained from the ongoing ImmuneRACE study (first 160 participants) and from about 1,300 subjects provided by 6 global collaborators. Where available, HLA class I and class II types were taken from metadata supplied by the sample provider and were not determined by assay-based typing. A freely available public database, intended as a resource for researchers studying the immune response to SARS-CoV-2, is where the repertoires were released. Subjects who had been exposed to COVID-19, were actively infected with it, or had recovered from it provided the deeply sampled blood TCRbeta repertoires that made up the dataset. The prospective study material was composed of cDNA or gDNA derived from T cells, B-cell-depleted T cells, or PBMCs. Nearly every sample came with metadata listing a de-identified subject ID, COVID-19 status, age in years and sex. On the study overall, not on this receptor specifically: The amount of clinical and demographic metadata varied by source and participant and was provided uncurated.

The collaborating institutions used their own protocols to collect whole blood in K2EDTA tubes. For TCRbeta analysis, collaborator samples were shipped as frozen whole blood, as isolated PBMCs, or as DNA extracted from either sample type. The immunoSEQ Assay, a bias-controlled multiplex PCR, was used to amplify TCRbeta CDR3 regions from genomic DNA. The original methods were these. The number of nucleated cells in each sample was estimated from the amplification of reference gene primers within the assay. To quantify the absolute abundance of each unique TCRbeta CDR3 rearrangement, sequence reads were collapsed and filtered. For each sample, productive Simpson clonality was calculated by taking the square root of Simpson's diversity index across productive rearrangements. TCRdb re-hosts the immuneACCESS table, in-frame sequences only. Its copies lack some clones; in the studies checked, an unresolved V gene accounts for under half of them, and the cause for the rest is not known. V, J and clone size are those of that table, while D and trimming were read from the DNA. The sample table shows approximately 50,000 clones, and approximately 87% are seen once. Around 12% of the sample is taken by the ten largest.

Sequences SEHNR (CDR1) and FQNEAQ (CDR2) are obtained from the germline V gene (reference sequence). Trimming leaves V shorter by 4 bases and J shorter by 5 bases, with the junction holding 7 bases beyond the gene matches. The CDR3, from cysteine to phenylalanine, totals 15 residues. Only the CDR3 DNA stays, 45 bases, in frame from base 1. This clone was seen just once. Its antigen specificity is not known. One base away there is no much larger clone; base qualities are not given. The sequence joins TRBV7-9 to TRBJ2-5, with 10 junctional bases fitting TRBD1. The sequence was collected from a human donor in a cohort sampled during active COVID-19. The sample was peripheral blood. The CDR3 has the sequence CASSSWDRGRETQYF. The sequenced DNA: TGTGCCAGCAGCTCGTGGGACAGGGGAAGGGAGACCCAGTACTTC.